The 11 T cell receptor beta chains presented below share a single source sample, sequenced in a study of control samples from healthy donors and cancer patients. Repertoires were generated with immunoSEQ multiplex PCR, while TCRdb's copy carries only in-frame clones and drops some. Of over 200,000 clones listed, over 75% were seen once; the top ten hold 10% to 15%. Sequencing used PBMCs. The receptors derive from a woman aged 60-75 years with lung cancer.

This sequence joins TRBV6-5 and TRBJ2-3; 10 bases align to TRBD1. CDR1 is MNHEY and CDR2 is SVGAGI in the germline V gene. CDR3 length: 15 amino acids. Trimming took 6 bases from V and 1 from J; bases not matched to a gene: 4. CDR3 sequence (DNA): TGTGCCAGCAGCACCGGGACAGGGGGCACAGATACGCAGTATTTT. Translated: CASSTGTGGTDTQYF.

The genes are TRBV5-1 and TRBJ2-1; 8 bases align to TRBD2. CDR3 length: 16 amino acids. Germline CDR1 and CDR2: SGHRS and YFSETQ. Unmatched junction bases numbered 12, after V lost 3 bases and J lost 7 bases. Here the CDR3 DNA reads TGCGCCAGCAGCTCTGGGGCGGGGGGCCAGAGGAATGAGCAGTTCTTC. This sequence encodes CASSSGAGGQRNEQFF.

This clone turned up a few times. The chain is built from TRBV3-1 (or the pseudogene TRBV3-2) and TRBJ1-5, with no clear D. Germline lookup yields CDR1 LGHDT and CDR2 YNNKEL (reference sequence). The CDR3 runs to 13 residues. The germline V and J ends were trimmed by 3 bases and 6 bases, with 9 bases remaining between them. CDR3 loop: CASSQTWSQPQHF. CDR3 in DNA: TGTGCCAGCAGCCAGACATGGTCTCAGCCCCAGCATTTT.

The V call is TRBV2, the J call TRBJ2-7, with D possibly being TRBD1 (5 bases). The CDR3 totals 14 residues. The V gene's germline CDR1 is SNHLY and CDR2 FYNNEI. Trimming removed 3 bases at V and 0 bases at J, with 9 bases between. The CDR3 loop is CASSEDTRSYEQYF. In DNA, the CDR3 is TGTGCCAGCAGTGAGGACACACGCTCCTACGAGCAGTACTTC.

V usage is TRBV5-1 and J usage is TRBJ2-3; 8 positions match TRBD1. Germline-derived CDR1 and CDR2 are SGHRS and YFSETQ. V gave up 5 bases and J gave up 4 bases; unmatched junction bases: 9. The CDR3 consists of 15 residues. CDR3 nucleotide sequence: TGCGCCAGCAGAAACGCTCAGGGGGCGGCAGATACGCAGTATTTT. Translating it yields CASRNAQGAADTQYF.

The J gene is TRBJ1-6, the V gene TRBV3-1 (or the pseudogene TRBV3-2), with TRBD1 identical over 8 bases. The V segment lost 4 bases and the J segment 11 bases; nucleotides outside the gene matches: 7. The germline gives CDR1 LGHDT, CDR2 YNNKEL (reference sequence). This CDR3 region has 14 residues. The CDR3 DNA reads TGTGCCAGCAGCCGAGGACAGGGATCGCCACCCCTCCACTTT. Translated: CASSRGQGSPPLHF.

The V and J genes are TRBV2 and TRBJ2-1; TRBD2 aligns across 8 bases. CDR1 SNHLY and CDR2 FYNNEI come from the germline V gene. The CDR3 is 17 residues long. The V segment lost 5 bases and the J segment 3 bases; nucleotides outside the gene matches: 12. The CDR3 sequence: CASSRTVRAGGYNEQFF. DNA of the CDR3: TGTGCCAGCAGTAGGACGGTGAGGGCGGGAGGCTACAATGAGCAGTTCTTC.

The chain combines TRBV3-1 (or the pseudogene TRBV3-2) with TRBJ1-3; D remains ambiguous. V gave up 3 bases and J gave up 2 bases, with 5 bases separating them. There are 13 residues in the CDR3. Germline assignment: CDR1 LGHDT and CDR2 YNNKEL (reference sequence). The CDR3 nucleotides are TGTGCCAGCAGCCAGGGAACTGGAAACACCATATATTTT. It is translated as CASSQGTGNTIYF.

The chain employs TRBV19 and TRBJ2-1; 8 nucleotides align to TRBD1. V shed 5 bases, J shed 2 bases, and the junction held 2 bases outside the gene matches. This CDR3 comprises 14 residues. CDR1 and CDR2 (germline): LNHDA, SQIVND (reference sequence). The CDR3: CASSAGQAYNEQFF. For the CDR3, the DNA is TGTGCCAGTAGTGCGGGACAGGCCTACAATGAGCAGTTCTTC.

This clone showed up many times. For the CDR3, the DNA is TGTGCCAGCAGTTTAGGACACCGGAGGTGGGGTAGAGGCTACACCTTC. This codes for CASSLGHRRWGRGYTF. This chain joins TRBV27 and TRBJ1-2; D might be TRBD1 (5 bases). The CDR3 has 16 amino acids. Germline V gives CDR1 MNHEY, CDR2 SMNVEV (reference sequence). Trimming pared 2 bases from V and 8 bases from J, leaving 21 bases between.

Only a few counts were recorded for this clone. This CDR3 is also generated by other DNA sequences in the sample. The chain employs TRBV18 and TRBJ1-2, with a tentative D call TRBD1 (5 bases). Per the germline V gene, CDR1 is KGHSH and CDR2 is LQKENI. Trimming cost V 2 bases and J 2 bases, with 6 bases left between them. The CDR3 spans 13 residues. CDR3 in DNA: TGTGCCAGCTCACCAGACAGCAACTATGGCTACACCTTC. As protein: CASSPDSNYGYTF.